These 20 T cell receptor beta chains were all obtained from the same sample, sequenced in a study of spatial heterogeneity in lung cancer. TCRdb ran MiXCR on the 5' RACE reads and lists one entry per CDR3 protein. Counted here are 110,000 or so distinct CDR3 sequences, roughly a tenth occurring once; the ten biggest clones make up 20% to 25%. Described time point: blood at routine non-recurrence follow-up after resection. Sequenced here: PBMCs, sampled at follow-up. These receptors originate from a female donor with early-stage non-small cell lung cancer.

V and J are TRBV5-5 and TRBJ2-7; a weak D match, TRBD2 (6 bases). Germline V gene lookup returns CDR1 SGHKS and CDR2 YYEKEE (reference sequence). V was trimmed by 6 bases and J by 3 bases, leaving 13 bases between them. This CDR3 region has 13 residues. The CDR3 DNA follows: TGTGCCAGCAACATCGGGAGTTACTACGAGCAGTACTTC. Amino acid sequence: CASNIGSYYEQYF.

This clonotype was observed at least ten times. This rearrangement joins TRBV20-1 to TRBJ2-1; D is unclear. This CDR3 comprises 12 residues. The V gene's germline CDR1 is DFQATT and CDR2 SNEGSKA (reference sequence). V was trimmed by 1 base and J by 8 bases, leaving 9 bases between them. CDR3 nucleotides: TGCAGTGCTAGAGTAGGGTTAGATGAGCAGTTCTTC. This gives the protein CSARVGLDEQFF.

CDR3 bases: TGTGCCAGCAGTTACAACCCGGGACTAGCGGGAGCGTCTTTATTGTTCTTC. This encodes CASSYNPGLAGASLLFF. The chain joins TRBV6-2 or TRBV6-3 to TRBJ2-1; the match to TRBD2 covers 14 bases. This CDR3 has 17 residues. Trimming at V came to 2 bases and at J to 15 bases, leaving 15 bases not matched to a gene. Germline CDR1 is MNHEY and CDR2 is SVGEGT.

This clonotype has a count of ten or more. V usage is TRBV5-1 and J usage is TRBJ1-5; perhaps TRBD1 as D (6 bases). Germline loops: CDR1 SGHRS, CDR2 YFSETQ. Trimming left V 4 bases short and J 6 bases short, with 14 bases between. The CDR3 consists of 14 residues. The CDR3 bases are TGCGCCAGCAGCCGGGCGGCAGGGGTTCAGCCCCAGCATTTT. Amino acids: CASSRAAGVQPQHF.

In this sample, this clonotype turned up a few times. This chain connects TRBV27 to TRBJ2-5, with TRBD2 identical over 8 bases. The junction had 16 bases not matched to a gene; V was cut back by 5 bases and J by 5 bases. The CDR3 length is 17 residues. Germline V gene sequence: CDR1 MNHEY, CDR2 SMNVEV (reference sequence). CDR3 nucleotide sequence: TGTGCCAGCAGTCCACTAGCGGCCTATGCAAGGGGGGAGACCCAGTACTTC. It translates to CASSPLAAYARGETQYF.

This chain uses TRBV5-1 with TRBJ2-7; 10 positions match TRBD1. Trimming removed 1 base from V and 3 bases from J; junction bases left unmatched: 7. Looked up from germline, CDR1 is SGHRS and CDR2 is YFSETQ. CDR3 length equals 16 residues. CDR3: CASSLSFGTGDYEQYF. The CDR3 DNA follows: TGCGCCAGCAGCTTGTCCTTCGGGACAGGGGACTACGAGCAGTACTTC.

In its sample, this clonotype was seen a few times. J is TRBJ2-1 and V is TRBV29-1, with TRBD2 as a possible D gene (6 bases). Germline-derived CDR1 and CDR2 are SQVTM and ANQGSEA. The CDR3 is made up of 14 amino acids. Trimming stripped 6 bases from V and 6 bases from J, with 18 bases between. The DNA of the CDR3 is TGCAGCGTGGAGGGGATTTATAGCGGCAATGAGCAGTTCTTC. As protein: CSVEGIYSGNEQFF.

This clonotype was counted at least ten times. J is TRBJ2-3 and V is TRBV11-2; D remains ambiguous. CDR3 size: 13 residues. V was clipped by 2 bases and J by 6 bases, with 9 bases between them. The germline CDR1 and CDR2 sequences are SGHAT and FQNNGV. CDR3 nucleotide sequence: TGTGCCAGCAGCTTATCTCTCGCTGATACGCAGTATTTT. It translates to CASSLSLADTQYF. The variable domain in full, with the rest retrieved from reference TRBV11-2 and TRBJ2-3, is EAGVAQSPRYKIIEKRQSVAFWCNPISGHATLYWYQQILGQGPKLLIQFQNNGVVDDSQLPKDRFSAERLKGVDSTLKIQPAKLEDSAVYLCASSLSLADTQYFGPGTRLTVL.

This clonotype was observed at least ten times. This rearrangement joins TRBV12-3 or TRBV12-4 to TRBJ1-1, with D uncertain. V dropped 4 bases and J dropped 0 bases, with 6 bases sitting between them. The CDR3 contains 13 residues. CDR3: CASSSGLNTEAFF. The CDR3 nucleotides are TGTGCCAGCAGTTCCGGGCTGAACACTGAAGCTTTCTTT.

A few counts support this clonotype. The CDR3: CSAAPSGLGNTQYF. The CDR3 bases are TGCAGTGCTGCTCCTTCAGGGTTAGGAAATACGCAGTATTTT. This chain links TRBV20-1 with TRBJ2-3; D may be TRBD1 (5 bases). The CDR3 covers 14 residues. Per the germline V gene, CDR1 is DFQATT and CDR2 is SNEGSKA (reference sequence). V was trimmed by 5 bases and J by 7 bases, leaving 19 bases between them.

This clonotype came up a few times. The CDR3 DNA is TGTGCCAGCAGTACCCTTACTCGGACAGGCGGTGCGGAAAAACTGTTTTTT. Its translation is CASSTLTRTGGAEKLFF. This chain connects TRBV27 to TRBJ1-4; 7 positions match TRBD1. The CDR3 is 17 amino acids. Looked up from germline, CDR1 is MNHEY and CDR2 is SMNVEV (reference sequence). Losses at the gene ends were 5 bases for V and 8 bases for J; bases not matched to a gene: 17.

V gene TRBV28 combines with J gene TRBJ2-7; D might be TRBD2 (6 bases). This CDR3 contains 13 residues. Trimming stripped 7 bases from V and 7 bases from J, with 17 bases between. In germline, CDR1 is MDHEN, CDR2 SYDVKM. CDR3: CASNGGTLTEQYF. In DNA form, the CDR3 reads TGTGCCAGCAATGGGGGGACGCTTACGGAGCAGTACTTC.

The chain combines TRBV20-1 with TRBJ2-3; D is undetermined. The length of the CDR3 is 11 residues. Trimming pared 4 bases from V and 8 bases from J, leaving 10 bases between. Germline V gives CDR1 DFQATT, CDR2 SNEGSKA (reference sequence). The CDR3 DNA is TGCAGTGCTACCCCAATTGGTACGCAGTATTTT. Protein: CSATPIGTQYF.

Regarding this clonotype: This sequence may be a read error, since a much larger clone differs from it by one base. The CDR3 loop reads CASSARLGGSHNEQFF. CDR3 in DNA: TGTGCCAGCAGCGCCCGGTTGGGCGGGTCCCACAATGAGCAGTTCTTC. The chain has TRBV11-3 and TRBJ2-1, with D perhaps TRBD2 (5 bases). Germline V gene data show CDR1 as SGHNT and CDR2 as YENEEA. This CDR3 is 16 amino acids long. Trimming pared 5 bases from V and 5 bases from J, leaving 19 bases between.

This clonotype was observed a handful of times. The gene calls are TRBV28 and TRBJ2-2; no clear D gene. From germline, CDR1 is MDHEN and CDR2 SYDVKM. The CDR3 is made up of 13 amino acids. The V and J ends lost 5 bases and 4 bases respectively, with 8 bases between them. The CDR3 DNA reads as TGTGCCAGCAGTCGGTTAAGCACCGGGGAGCTGTTTTTT. Protein sequence: CASSRLSTGELFF.

This clonotype was recorded many times. The chain carries TRBV19 and TRBJ2-7; 11 nucleotides agree with TRBD2. V gave up 5 bases and J gave up 4 bases; unmatched junction bases: 16. In germline, CDR1 is LNHDA, CDR2 SQIVND (reference sequence). The CDR3 loop spans 18 amino acids. As DNA, the CDR3 is TGTGCCAGTAGTCCTCGGTCCGGAACCGGGACTAGCGGATACGAGCAGTACTTC. This encodes CASSPRSGTGTSGYEQYF.

The chain is built from TRBV6-2 or TRBV6-3 and TRBJ2-3, with D uncertain. V lost 3 bases to trimming and J lost 8 bases, with 12 bases between them. The CDR3 is 13 amino acids. Germline values: CDR1 MNHEY, CDR2 SVGEGT. This chain's CDR3 is CASSYDQIGTQYF. CDR3 in DNA: TGTGCCAGCAGTTATGACCAGATCGGTACGCAGTATTTT.

This clonotype appeared a few times. The rearrangement uses TRBV5-8 and TRBJ2-1; 7 bases are a match to TRBD2. Germline loops: CDR1 SGHTS, CDR2 YDEGEE. The length of the CDR3 is 17 residues. With V trimmed by 6 bases and J by 7 bases, 19 bases remained unmatched. In nucleotides, the CDR3 is TGTGCCAGCATCCCTGGGACCGGGACTACCCTTTATAATGAGCAGTTCTTC. This sequence encodes CASIPGTGTTLYNEQFF.

The table lists this clonotype with a few counts. The chain recombines TRBV28 with TRBJ2-1; D may be TRBD1 (6 bases). The V end lost 5 bases, the J end lost 5 bases, and 19 bases lay between the germline ends. The CDR3 covers 16 residues. CDR1 and CDR2 from the germline V gene are MDHEN and SYDVKM. The CDR3 region has the DNA TGTGCCAGCAGTCGATTTGGACAGCTACTAGACAATGAGCAGTTCTTC. Translated, it gives CASSRFGQLLDNEQFF.

The V and J genes are TRBV6-2 or TRBV6-3 and TRBJ2-7; 8 bases line up with TRBD1. With 5 bases clipped from V and 3 bases from J, the junction kept 9 bases outside the gene matches. The CDR3 spans 15 residues. Looked up from germline, CDR1 is MNHEY and CDR2 is SVGEGT. The CDR3 nucleotides read TGTGCCAGCAGTCAACAAGGGACAGGAAACTACGAGCAGTACTTC. This sequence encodes CASSQQGTGNYEQYF.